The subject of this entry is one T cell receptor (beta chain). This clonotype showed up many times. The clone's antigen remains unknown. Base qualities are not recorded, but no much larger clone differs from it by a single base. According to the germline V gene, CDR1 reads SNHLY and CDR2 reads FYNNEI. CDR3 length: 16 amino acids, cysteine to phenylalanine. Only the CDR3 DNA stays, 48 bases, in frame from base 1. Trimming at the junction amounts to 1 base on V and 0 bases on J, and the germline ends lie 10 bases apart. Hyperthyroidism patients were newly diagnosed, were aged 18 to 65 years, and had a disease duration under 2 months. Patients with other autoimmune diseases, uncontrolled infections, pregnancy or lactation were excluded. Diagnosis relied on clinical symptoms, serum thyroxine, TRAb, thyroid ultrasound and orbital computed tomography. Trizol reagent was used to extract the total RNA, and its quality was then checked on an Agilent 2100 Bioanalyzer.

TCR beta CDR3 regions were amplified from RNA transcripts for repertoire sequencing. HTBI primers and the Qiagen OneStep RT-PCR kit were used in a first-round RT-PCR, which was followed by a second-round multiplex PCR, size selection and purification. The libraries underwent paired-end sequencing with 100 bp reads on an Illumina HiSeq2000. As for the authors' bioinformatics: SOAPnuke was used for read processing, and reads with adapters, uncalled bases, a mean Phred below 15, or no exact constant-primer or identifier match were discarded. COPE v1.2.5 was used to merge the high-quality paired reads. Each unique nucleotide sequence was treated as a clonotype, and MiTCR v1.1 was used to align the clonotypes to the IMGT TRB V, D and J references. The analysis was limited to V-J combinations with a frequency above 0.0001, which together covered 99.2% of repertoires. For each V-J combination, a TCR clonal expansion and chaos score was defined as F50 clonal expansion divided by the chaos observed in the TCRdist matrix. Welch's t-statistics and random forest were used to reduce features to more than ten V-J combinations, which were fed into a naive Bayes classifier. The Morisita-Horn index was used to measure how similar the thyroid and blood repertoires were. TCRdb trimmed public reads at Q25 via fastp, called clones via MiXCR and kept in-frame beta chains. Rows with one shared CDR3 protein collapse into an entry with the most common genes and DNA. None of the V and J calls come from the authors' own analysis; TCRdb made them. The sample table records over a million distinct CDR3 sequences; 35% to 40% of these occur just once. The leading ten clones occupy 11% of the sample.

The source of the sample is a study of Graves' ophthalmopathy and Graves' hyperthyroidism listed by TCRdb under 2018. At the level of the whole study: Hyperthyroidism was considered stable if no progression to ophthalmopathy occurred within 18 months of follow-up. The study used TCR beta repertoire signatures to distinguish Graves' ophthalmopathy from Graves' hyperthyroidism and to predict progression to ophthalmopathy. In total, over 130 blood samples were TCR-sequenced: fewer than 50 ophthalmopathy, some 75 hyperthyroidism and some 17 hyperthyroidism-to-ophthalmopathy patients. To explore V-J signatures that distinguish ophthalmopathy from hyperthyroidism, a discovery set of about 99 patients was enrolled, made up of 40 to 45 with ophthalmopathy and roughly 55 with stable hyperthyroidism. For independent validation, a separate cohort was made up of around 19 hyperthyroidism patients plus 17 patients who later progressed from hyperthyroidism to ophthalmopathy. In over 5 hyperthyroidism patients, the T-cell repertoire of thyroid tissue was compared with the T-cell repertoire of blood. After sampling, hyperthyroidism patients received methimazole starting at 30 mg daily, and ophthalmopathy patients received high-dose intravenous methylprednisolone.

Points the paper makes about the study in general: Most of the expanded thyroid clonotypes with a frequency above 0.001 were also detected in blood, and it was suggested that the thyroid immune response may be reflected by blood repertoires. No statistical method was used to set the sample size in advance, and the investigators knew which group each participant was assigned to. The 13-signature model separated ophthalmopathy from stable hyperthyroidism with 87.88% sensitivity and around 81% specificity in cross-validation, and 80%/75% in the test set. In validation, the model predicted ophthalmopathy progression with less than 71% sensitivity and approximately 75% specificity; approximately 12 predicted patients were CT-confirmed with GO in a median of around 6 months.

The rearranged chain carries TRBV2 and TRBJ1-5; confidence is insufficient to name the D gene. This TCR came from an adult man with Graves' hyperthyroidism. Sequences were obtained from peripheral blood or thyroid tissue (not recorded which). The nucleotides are TGTGCCAGCAGTGAAGGGCCGGGTCTTAGCAATCAGCCCCAGCATTTT. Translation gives CASSEGPGLSNQPQHF.